Described below is a single T cell receptor beta chain sequence and its context. Its antigen is currently unknown. Lysates of CMV-infected fibroblasts at approximately 10 ug/mL stimulated these cells. Sorting selected CD4+ T cells upregulating both CD40 ligand and CD69. Inclusion required CMV-positive serology and CD4+ counts above 400 cells/uL. The libraries were made with immunoSEQ version 4 in survey mode. Template was genomic DNA at about 10 ng/uL, with up to 1 ug used per sample. Sequencing used immunoSEQ multiplex PCR; TCRdb keeps in-frame clones, though not all of them. The sample comprises over 15,000 clones, approximately 64% of which are singletons, and roughly 7.7% rests with the top ten. These data belong to a study of persistence of HIV-infected CD4 T cells. In the study overall: Donors had been on suppressive ART for a median of roughly eight years.

This specimen consisted of CD4+ T cells sorted from PBMCs after roughly 20-hour stimulation, obtained from a patient who received antiretroviral therapy. The sequence was collected from an adult woman with HIV who was CMV-seropositive.

The CDR3 DNA reads as TGTGCCAGCAGACTACCGACAGGCGTGAGAACCGAAGCTTTCTTT. It encodes CASRLPTGVRTEAFF. The chain employs TRBV7-9 and TRBJ1-1; the D gene is possibly TRBD1 (6 bases). V dropped 6 bases and J dropped 8 bases, with 22 bases sitting between them. Germline loops: CDR1 SEHNR, CDR2 FQNEAQ (reference sequence). The CDR3 covers 15 residues. Full variable domain (remainder filled in from reference TRBV7-9 and TRBJ1-1): DTGVSQNPRHKITKRGQNVTFRCDPISEHNRLYWYRQTLGQGPEFLTYFQNEAQLEKSRLLSDRFSAERPKGSFSTLEIQRTEQGDSAMYLCASRLPTGVRTEAFFGQGTRLTVV.